This T cell receptor beta chain came from a study of blood T cell repertoires in COVID-19. Study-wide background: PBMCs, B-cell-depleted T cells, or T cells were the source of the cDNA or gDNA that made up the material.

Authors' processing steps: Researchers report that nucleated cell counts were estimated from reference gene primer amplification. The protocol was immunoSEQ multiplex PCR, while the TCRdb copy is restricted to in-frame clones and leaves out a portion. The V and J calls and the clone size are those of that table, but D and trimming were determined from the DNA. The sample yields about 87,000 clones, roughly four fifths seen once. Trimming left V 2 bases short and J 8 bases short, with 12 bases between. This CDR3 spans 14 amino acids. The germline gives CDR1 LNHNV, CDR2 YYDKDF (reference sequence). This sequence joins TRBV15 and TRBJ1-4; possible D gene TRBD1, 5 bases. The sequencing input was peripheral blood. This sequence originates from a woman between 65 and 79 years old with acute or convalescent COVID-19. CDR3 loop: CATSRSKTDEKLFF. The CDR3, as DNA: TGTGCCACCAGCAGATCAAAGACAGACGAAAAACTGTTTTTT.